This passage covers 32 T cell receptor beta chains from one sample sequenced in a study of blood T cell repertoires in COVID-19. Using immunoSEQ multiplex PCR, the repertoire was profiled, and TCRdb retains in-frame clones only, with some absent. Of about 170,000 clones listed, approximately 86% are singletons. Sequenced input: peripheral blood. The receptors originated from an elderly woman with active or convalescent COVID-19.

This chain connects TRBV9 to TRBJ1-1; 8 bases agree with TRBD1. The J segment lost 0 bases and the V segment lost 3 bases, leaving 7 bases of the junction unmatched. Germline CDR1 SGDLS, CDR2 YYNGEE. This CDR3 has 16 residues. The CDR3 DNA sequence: TGTGCCAGCAGCGCGACAGGGGACATCATGAACACTGAAGCTTTCTTT. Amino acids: CASSATGDIMNTEAFF.

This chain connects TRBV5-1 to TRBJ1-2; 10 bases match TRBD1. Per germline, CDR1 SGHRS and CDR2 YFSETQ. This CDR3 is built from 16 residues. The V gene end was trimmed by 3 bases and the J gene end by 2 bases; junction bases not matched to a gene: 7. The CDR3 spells CASSSRTGGENYGYTF. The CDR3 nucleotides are TGCGCCAGCAGCTCCCGGACAGGGGGGGAGAACTATGGCTACACCTTC.

CDR3 region: CASSYSSDQETQYF. CDR3 nucleotide sequence: TGTGCCAGCAGTTACTCGTCAGACCAAGAGACCCAGTACTTC. The chain recombines TRBV6-6 with TRBJ2-5; D not certain. V was shortened by 0 bases and J by 0 bases, with 5 bases between the two germline ends. CDR3 length: 14 residues. The V gene's germline CDR1 is MNHNY and CDR2 SVGAGI (reference sequence).

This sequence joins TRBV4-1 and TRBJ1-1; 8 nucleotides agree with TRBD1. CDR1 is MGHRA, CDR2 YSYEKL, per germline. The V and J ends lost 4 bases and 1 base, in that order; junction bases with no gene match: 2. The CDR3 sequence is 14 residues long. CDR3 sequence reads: CASSRDRGNTEAFF. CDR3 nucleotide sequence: TGCGCCAGCAGCCGAGACAGGGGGAACACTGAAGCTTTCTTT.

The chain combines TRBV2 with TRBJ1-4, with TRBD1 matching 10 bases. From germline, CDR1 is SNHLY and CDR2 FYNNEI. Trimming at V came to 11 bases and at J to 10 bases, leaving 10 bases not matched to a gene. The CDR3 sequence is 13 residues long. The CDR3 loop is CALRRDRGGKLFF. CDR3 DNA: TGTGCCTTACGGCGGGACAGGGGAGGAAAACTGTTTTTT.

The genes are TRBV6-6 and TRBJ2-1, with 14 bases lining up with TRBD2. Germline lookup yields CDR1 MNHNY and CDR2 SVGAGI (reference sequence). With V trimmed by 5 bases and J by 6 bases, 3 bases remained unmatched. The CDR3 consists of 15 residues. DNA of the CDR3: TGTGCCAGCAGTAAAGGGACTAGCGGGAGCAATGAGCAGTTCTTC. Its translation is CASSKGTSGSNEQFF.

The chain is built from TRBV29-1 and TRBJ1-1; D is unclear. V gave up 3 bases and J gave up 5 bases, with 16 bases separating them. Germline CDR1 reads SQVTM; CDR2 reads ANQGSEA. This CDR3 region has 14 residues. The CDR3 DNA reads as TGCAGCGTTGATGAACTGGGTCGGGGAACTGAAGCTTTCTTT. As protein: CSVDELGRGTEAFF.

CDR3 in DNA: TGTGCCAGCAGTTACTCCGAGCTTTTCACTGAAGCTTTCTTT. It translates to CASSYSELFTEAFF. The rearrangement links TRBV6-5 to TRBJ1-1, with no clear D. V was pared by 0 bases and J by 4 bases, with 9 bases between. CDR3 size: 14 residues. Looked up from germline, CDR1 is MNHEY and CDR2 is SVGAGI.

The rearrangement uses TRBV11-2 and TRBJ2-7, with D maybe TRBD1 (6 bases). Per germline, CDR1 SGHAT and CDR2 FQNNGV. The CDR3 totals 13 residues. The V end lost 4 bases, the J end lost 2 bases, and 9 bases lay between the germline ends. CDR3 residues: CASSSTGTYEQYF. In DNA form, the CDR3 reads TGTGCCAGCAGCTCCACAGGGACCTACGAGCAGTACTTC.

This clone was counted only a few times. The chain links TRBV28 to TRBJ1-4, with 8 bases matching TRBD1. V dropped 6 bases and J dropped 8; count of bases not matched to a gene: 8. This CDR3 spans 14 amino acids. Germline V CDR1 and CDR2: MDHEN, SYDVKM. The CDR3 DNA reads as TGTGCCAGCAGACGGACAGGGTCGGGGGAAAAACTGTTTTTT. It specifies CASRRTGSGEKLFF. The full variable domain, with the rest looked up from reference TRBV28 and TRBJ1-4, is DVKVTQSSRYLVKRTGEKVFLECVQDMDHENMFWYRQDPGLGLRLIYFSYDVKMKEKGDIPEGYSVSREKKERFSLILESASTNQTSMYLCASRRTGSGEKLFFGSGTQLSVL.

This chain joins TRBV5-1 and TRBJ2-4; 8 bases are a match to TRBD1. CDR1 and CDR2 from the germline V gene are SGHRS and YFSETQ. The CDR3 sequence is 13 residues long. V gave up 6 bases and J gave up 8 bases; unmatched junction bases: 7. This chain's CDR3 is CASMSQGEDIQYF. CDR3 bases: TGCGCCAGCATGTCACAGGGGGAGGACATTCAGTACTTC.

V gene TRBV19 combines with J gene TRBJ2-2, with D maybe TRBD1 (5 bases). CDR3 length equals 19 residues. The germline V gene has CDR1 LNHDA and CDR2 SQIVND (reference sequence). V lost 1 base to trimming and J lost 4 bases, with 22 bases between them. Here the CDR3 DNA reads TGTGCCAGTAGTATAGTTGGTTGGGTTGGGCAGGGTTCCACCGGGGAGCTGTTTTTT. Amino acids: CASSIVGWVGQGSTGELFF.

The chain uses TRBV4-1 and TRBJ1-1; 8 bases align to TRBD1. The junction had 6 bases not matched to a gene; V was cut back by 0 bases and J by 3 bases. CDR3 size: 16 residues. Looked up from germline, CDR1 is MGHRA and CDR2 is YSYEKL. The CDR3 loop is CASSQENSGGYTEAFF. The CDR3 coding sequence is TGCGCCAGCAGCCAAGAAAATTCAGGGGGCTACACTGAAGCTTTCTTT.

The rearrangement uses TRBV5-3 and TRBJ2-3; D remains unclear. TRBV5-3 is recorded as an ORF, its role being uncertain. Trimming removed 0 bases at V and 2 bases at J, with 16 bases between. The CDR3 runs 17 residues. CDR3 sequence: CARSLVISKRNTDTQYF. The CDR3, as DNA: TGTGCCAGAAGCTTGGTAATCAGTAAGAGGAACACAGATACGCAGTATTTT.

The CDR3 sequence is CASSTNAGTNTGELFF. CDR3 DNA sequence: TGCGCCAGCAGCACGAACGCGGGAACGAACACCGGGGAGCTGTTTTTT. The rearrangement uses TRBV5-1 and TRBJ2-2; the D gene is possibly TRBD2 (6 bases). The germline V and J ends were trimmed by 4 bases and 0 bases, with 13 bases remaining between them. CDR3 length: 16 amino acids. Germline CDR1 reads SGHRS; CDR2 reads YFSETQ.

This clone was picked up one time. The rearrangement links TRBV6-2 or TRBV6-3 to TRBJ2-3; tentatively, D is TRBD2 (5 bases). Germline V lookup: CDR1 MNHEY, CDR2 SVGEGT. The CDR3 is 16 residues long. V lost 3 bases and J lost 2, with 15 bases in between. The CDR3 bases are TGTGCCAGCAGTTATGAGTGGGCAGGACTCACAGATACGCAGTATTTT. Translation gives CASSYEWAGLTDTQYF.

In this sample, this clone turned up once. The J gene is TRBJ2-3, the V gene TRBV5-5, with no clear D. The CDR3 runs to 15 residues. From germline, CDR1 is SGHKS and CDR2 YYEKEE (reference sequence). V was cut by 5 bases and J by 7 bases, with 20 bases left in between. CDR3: CASSHNLRGENTQYF. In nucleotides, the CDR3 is TGTGCCAGCAGTCATAACCTCAGAGGCGAAAATACGCAGTATTTT.

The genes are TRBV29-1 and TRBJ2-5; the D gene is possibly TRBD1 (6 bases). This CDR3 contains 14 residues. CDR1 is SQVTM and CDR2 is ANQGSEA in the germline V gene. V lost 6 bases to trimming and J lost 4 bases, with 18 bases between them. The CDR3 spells CSVINPWGRETQYF. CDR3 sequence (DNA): TGCAGCGTGATCAACCCGTGGGGGCGAGAGACCCAGTACTTC.

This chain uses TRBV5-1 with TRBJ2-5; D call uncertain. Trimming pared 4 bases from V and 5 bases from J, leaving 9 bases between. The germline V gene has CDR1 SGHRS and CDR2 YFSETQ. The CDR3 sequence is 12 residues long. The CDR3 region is CASSLGVETQYF. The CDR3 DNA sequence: TGCGCCAGCAGCCTTGGAGTCGAGACCCAGTACTTC.

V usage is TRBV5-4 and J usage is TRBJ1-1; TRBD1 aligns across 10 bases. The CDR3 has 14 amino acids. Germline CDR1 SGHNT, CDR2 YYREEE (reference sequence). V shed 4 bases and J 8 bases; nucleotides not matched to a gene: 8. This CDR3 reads CASSPQMGQGEAFF. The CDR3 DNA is TGTGCCAGCAGCCCACAAATGGGACAGGGGGAAGCTTTCTTT.

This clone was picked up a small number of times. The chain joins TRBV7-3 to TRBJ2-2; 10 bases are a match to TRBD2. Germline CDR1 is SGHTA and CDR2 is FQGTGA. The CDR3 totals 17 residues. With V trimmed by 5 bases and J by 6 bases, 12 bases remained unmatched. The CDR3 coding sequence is TGTGCCAGCAGCCCAAGACTAGCGGGCCGAGGCGCCGGGGAGCTGTTTTTT. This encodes CASSPRLAGRGAGELFF. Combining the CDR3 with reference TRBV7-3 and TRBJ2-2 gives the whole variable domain GAGVSQTPSNKVTEKGKYVELRCDPISGHTALYWYRQSLGQGPEFLIYFQGTGAADDSGLPNDRFFAVRPEGSVSTLKIQRTERGDSAVYLCASSPRLAGRGAGELFFGEGSRLTVL.

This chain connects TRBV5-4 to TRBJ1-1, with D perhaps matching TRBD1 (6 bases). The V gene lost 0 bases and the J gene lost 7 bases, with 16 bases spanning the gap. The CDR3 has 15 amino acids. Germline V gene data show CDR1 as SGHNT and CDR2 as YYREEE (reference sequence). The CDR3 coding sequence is TGTGCCAGCAGCTTGGCTAGGGGGGGTTTTAGTGAAGCTTTCTTT. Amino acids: CASSLARGGFSEAFF.

CDR3 coding DNA: TGTGCCAGCAGTCCGGACAGGGGGGCGGTATACGAGCAGTACTTC. Residues: CASSPDRGAVYEQYF. The V gene is TRBV2, the J gene TRBJ2-7, with TRBD1 identical over 10 bases. The V gene's germline CDR1 is SNHLY and CDR2 FYNNEI. CDR3 length equals 15 residues. The ends lost 5 bases at V and 4 bases at J; junction bases unmatched: 8.

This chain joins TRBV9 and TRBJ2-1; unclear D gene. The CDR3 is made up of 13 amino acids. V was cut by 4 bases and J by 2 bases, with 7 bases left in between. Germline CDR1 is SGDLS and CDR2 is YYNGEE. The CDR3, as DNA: TGTGCCAGCAGCCCCCAGGCCTACAATGAGCAGTTCTTC. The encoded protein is CASSPQAYNEQFF.

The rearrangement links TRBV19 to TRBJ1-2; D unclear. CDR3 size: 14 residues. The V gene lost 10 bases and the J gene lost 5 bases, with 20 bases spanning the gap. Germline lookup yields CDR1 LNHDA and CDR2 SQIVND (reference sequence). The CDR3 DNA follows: TGTGCCACCACTCGGGATCAGTACACGTATGGCTACACCTTC. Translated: CATTRDQYTYGYTF.

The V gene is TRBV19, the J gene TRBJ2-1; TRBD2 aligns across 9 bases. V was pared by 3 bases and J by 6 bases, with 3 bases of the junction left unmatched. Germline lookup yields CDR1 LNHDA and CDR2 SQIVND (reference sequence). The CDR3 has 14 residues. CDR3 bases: TGTGCCAGTAGTATCGGCGGGAGGGCCAATGAGCAGTTCTTC. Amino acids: CASSIGGRANEQFF.

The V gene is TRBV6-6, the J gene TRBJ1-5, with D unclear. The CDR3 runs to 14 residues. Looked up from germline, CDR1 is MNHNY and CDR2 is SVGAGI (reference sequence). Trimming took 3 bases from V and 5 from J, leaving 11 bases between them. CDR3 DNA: TGTGCCAGCAGTTATCTTACCGGGGATCAGCCCCAGCATTTT. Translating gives CASSYLTGDQPQHF.

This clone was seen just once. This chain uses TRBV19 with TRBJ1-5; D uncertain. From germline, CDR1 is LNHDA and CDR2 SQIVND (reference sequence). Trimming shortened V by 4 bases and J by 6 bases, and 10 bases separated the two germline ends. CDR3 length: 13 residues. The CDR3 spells CASSTELGQPQHF. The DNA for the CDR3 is TGTGCCAGTAGTACGGAGCTGGGTCAGCCCCAGCATTTT.

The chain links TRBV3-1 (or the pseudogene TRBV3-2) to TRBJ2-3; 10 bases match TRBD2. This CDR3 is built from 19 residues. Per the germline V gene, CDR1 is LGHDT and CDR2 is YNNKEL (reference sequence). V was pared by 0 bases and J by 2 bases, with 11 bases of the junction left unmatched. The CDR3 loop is CASSQEWLAGVPYTDTQYF. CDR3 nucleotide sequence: TGTGCCAGCAGCCAAGAGTGGCTAGCGGGAGTTCCCTACACAGATACGCAGTATTTT.

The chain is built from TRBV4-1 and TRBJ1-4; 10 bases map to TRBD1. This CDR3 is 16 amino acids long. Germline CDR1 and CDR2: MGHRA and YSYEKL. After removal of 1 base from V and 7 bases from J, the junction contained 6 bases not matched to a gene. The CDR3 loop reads CASSQAATGGVEKLFF. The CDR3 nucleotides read TGCGCCAGCAGCCAAGCCGCGACAGGGGGCGTTGAAAAACTGTTTTTT.

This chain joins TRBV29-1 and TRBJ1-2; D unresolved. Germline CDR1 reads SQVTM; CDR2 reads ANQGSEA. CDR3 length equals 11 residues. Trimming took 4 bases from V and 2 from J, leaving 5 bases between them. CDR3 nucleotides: TGCAGCGTTGGGGCAAACTATGGCTACACCTTC. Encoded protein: CSVGANYGYTF.

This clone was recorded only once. CDR3 sequence: CASSSDTSGTQETQYF. CDR3 nucleotide sequence: TGTGCCAGCAGCTCTGATACGTCCGGGACACAAGAGACCCAGTACTTC. The chain carries TRBV11-2 and TRBJ2-5; D is possibly TRBD1 (6 bases). V lost 4 bases, J lost 2 bases, and 17 bases lay in between. CDR1 is SGHAT and CDR2 is FQNNGV in the germline V gene. There are 16 residues in the CDR3.